This T cell receptor beta chain originates from a study of OX40 agonist ivuxolimab in advanced cancers. No patient had autoimmune disease or received systemic immunosuppression. Sequencing was performed with immunoSEQ multiplex PCR; in TCRdb, only in-frame clones are kept and a portion is missing. Among 30,000 to 40,000 clones listed, more than 60% were seen once. Of note for this clone: What it recognizes is unknown.

Whole-study findings and limits: Dose levels from 0.1 to 3.0 mg/kg saw CD4+ and CD8+ blood T cells expand clonally by week 6. In CD8+ T cells, expanded clones were on average more numerous than in CD4+. Partial responders at 0.1-3.0 mg/kg showed near-lowest clonal expansion.

Germline V lookup: CDR1 SNHLY, CDR2 FYNNEI. J lost 8 bases, V lost 5 bases, and 14 bases had no gene match. The CDR3 is made up of 16 amino acids. The receptor's source is an adult with an advanced solid tumor such as melanoma, head and neck, liver or kidney cancer. The V gene is TRBV2, the J gene TRBJ2-3; 9 positions agree with TRBD2. The sequenced sample was CD4+ or CD8+ T cells sorted from blood, obtained in a trial of the OX40 agonist ivuxolimab. CDR3 amino acids: CASSLRLAGGLGTQYF. Here the CDR3 DNA reads TGTGCCAGCAGTTTAAGACTGGCGGGGGGGCTGGGTACGCAGTATTTT.